This T cell receptor beta chain was sequenced in a study of shared clonotypes between healthy human individuals. Study at large: Each donor contributed plates that comprised three CD4 naive, three CD4 memory, two CD8 naive and one CD8 memory. General study results and limits: Among the subsets, naive ones generally showed larger estimated richness than memory ones.

Sequencing was performed with immunoSEQ multiplex PCR; in TCRdb, only in-frame clones are kept and a portion is missing. This sample has approximately 980,000 clones, with 60% to 85% found just once. The CDR3 has 16 residues. V lost 3 bases, J lost 1 base, and 14 bases lay in between. Germline V gene data show CDR1 as SGDLS and CDR2 as YYNGEE. To note about this clone: No antigen is known for it.

The sequence derives from a man aged 18 to 30 in good health. The source material was memory CD4+ T cells sorted from blood. Subset specified: CD45RA-negative fraction. The chain joins TRBV9 to TRBJ2-1, with TRBD2 as a possible D gene (6 bases). The CDR3 region is CASSADGGISYNEQFF. The CDR3 DNA reads TGTGCCAGCAGCGCAGACGGGGGAATTTCCTACAATGAGCAGTTCTTC.